This note documents a single T cell receptor (beta chain) sequence. Its matching antigen is unknown. This sample is part of a study of T cell repertoires and HLA-DP antigens. Study information: Donors were two male and one female, aged 18-to-29 to 60-to-69. Whole-study findings and limits: Pre-culture clonality, about 0.041, was far below sorted CD137+ clonality of about 0.41. A non-physiological HeLa system presented antigen to total CD4+ responders.

CDR1 and CDR2 from the germline V gene are SGDLS and YYNGEE. V lost 4 bases to trimming and J lost 10 bases; unmatched junction nucleotides: 5. This CDR3 has 14 amino acids. The assay was immunoSEQ multiplex PCR, and TCRdb's table has in-frame clones only and misses some. The sample comprises about 73,000 clones, around 80% of which are singletons, and around 1.4% rests with the top ten. This receptor was identified in a man aged 55 to 70 in good health and CMV-seronegative. The chain combines TRBV9 with TRBJ2-1, with 13 bases fitting TRBD2. Sequencing was performed on CD4+ T cells from PBMCs. The CDR3, as DNA: TGTGCCAGCAGCCTTGGACTAGCGGGAGACGAGCAGTTCTTC. This gives the protein CASSLGLAGDEQFF.